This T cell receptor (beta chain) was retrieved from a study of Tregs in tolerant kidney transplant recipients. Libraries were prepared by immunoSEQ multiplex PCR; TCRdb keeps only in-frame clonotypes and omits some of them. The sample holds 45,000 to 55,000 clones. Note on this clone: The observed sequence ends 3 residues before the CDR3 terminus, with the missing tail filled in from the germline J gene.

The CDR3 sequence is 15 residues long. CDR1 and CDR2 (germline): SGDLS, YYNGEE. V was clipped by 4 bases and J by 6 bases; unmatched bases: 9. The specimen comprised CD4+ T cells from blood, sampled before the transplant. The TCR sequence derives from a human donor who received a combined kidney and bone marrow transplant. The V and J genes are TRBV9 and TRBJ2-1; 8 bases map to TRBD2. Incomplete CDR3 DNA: TGTGCCAGCAGCCCAACCAAGGGACTAGTCAATGAG. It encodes CASSPTKGLVNE. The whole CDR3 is CASSPTKGLVNEQFF.